These 17 T cell receptor beta chains share one sample of origin, sequenced in a study of cytomegalovirus exposure and HLA in healthy donors. Both 60 Vbeta primers and 13 Jbeta primers went into the PCR. TCRdb keeps only in-frame clones here, not all; method: immunoSEQ multiplex PCR. Of some 150,000 clones listed, 83% were seen once; the top ten hold approximately 1.5%. Sequencing was carried out using PBMCs. Every receptor here comes from a man aged 40-50 years in good health and CMV-seronegative.

This chain connects TRBV9 to TRBJ2-1, with 12 nucleotides matching TRBD1. The CDR3 covers 15 residues. From germline, CDR1 is SGDLS and CDR2 YYNGEE. V trimming: 3 bases; J trimming: 7 bases; junction bases outside the gene matches: 5. The CDR3, as DNA: TGTGCCAGCAGCGAGGGGGGACAGGGGGCTAATGAGCAGTTCTTC. This codes for CASSEGGQGANEQFF.

The chain has TRBV9 and TRBJ2-5, with a possible D match to TRBD1 (6 bases). V gave up 3 bases and J gave up 4 bases, with 16 bases separating them. This CDR3 contains 15 residues. Germline V gene data show CDR1 as SGDLS and CDR2 as YYNGEE. The CDR3 loop is CASSAAGTLVETQYF. CDR3 nucleotide sequence: TGTGCCAGCAGCGCCGCCGGGACACTTGTAGAGACCCAGTACTTC. The full variable domain, rest sourced from reference TRBV9 and TRBJ2-5, is DSGVTQTPKHLITATGQRVTLRCSPRSGDLSVYWYQQSLDQGLQFLIQYYNGEERAKGNILERFSAQQFPDLHSELNLSSLELGDSALYFCASSAAGTLVETQYFGPGTRLLVL.

The chain joins TRBV6-5 to TRBJ1-5, with TRBD1 matching over 8 bases. The trim removed 6 bases at V and 2 bases at J, leaving 0 bases unmatched. From germline, CDR1 is MNHEY and CDR2 SVGAGI. The CDR3 loop spans 13 amino acids. The DNA for the CDR3 is TGTGCCAGCAGGGGACAGGGCAATCAGCCCCAGCATTTT. Residues: CASRGQGNQPQHF.

This chain connects TRBV29-1 to TRBJ1-1, with 9 bases fitting TRBD1. The CDR3 runs to 18 residues. CDR1 and CDR2 (germline): SQVTM, ANQGSEA. The junction had 15 bases not matched to a gene; V was cut back by 3 bases and J by 1 base. The CDR3 DNA follows: TGCAGCGTTGATGAGGGGATGGGACAGGGTCTTTGGAACACTGAAGCTTTCTTT. Translation: CSVDEGMGQGLWNTEAFF.

This CDR3 is CAWSAGTGPQPQHF. For the CDR3, the DNA is TGTGCCTGGAGTGCCGGGACAGGGCCCCAGCCCCAGCATTTT. The rearrangement joins TRBV30 to TRBJ1-5; 9 positions agree with TRBD1. In germline, CDR1 is GTSNPN, CDR2 SVGIG (reference sequence). V gave up 1 base and J gave up 7 bases; unmatched junction bases: 5. The CDR3 extends over 14 amino acids.

This rearrangement joins TRBV7-8 to TRBJ2-3; 9 bases match TRBD2. Germline V gene lookup returns CDR1 SGHVS and CDR2 FQNEAQ. This CDR3 spans 15 amino acids. V lost 2 bases and J lost 2; bases outside the gene matches: 2. The CDR3 region is CASSLRGGDTDTQYF. In nucleotides, the CDR3 is TGTGCCAGCAGCTTACGCGGGGGGGACACAGATACGCAGTATTTT.

The chain has TRBV7-3 and TRBJ1-1; a weak D match, TRBD1 (5 bases). The CDR3 loop spans 14 amino acids. Germline-derived CDR1 and CDR2 are SGHTA and FQGTGA. V dropped 2 bases and J dropped 6 bases, with 13 bases sitting between them. The CDR3 nucleotides read TGTGCCAGCAGCTTAGGTTCAGGGATGCCTGAAGCTTTCTTT. Amino acids: CASSLGSGMPEAFF.

The chain uses TRBV10-3 and TRBJ2-3; perhaps TRBD1 as D (6 bases). The CDR3 length is 15 residues. V lost 4 bases to trimming and J lost 1 base, with 12 bases between them. CDR1 is ENHRY and CDR2 is SYGVKD in the germline V gene. CDR3 coding DNA: TGTGCCATCAGTGGGGACACGGTCGGCACAGATACGCAGTATTTT. Its translation is CAISGDTVGTDTQYF.

This clone has a single count. The chain links TRBV15 to TRBJ1-1; TRBD1 might be the D (6 bases). V lost 0 bases and J 2 bases, leaving 25 bases between the germline ends. Per the germline V gene, CDR1 is LNHNV and CDR2 is YYDKDF (reference sequence). This CDR3 spans 20 amino acids. The CDR3 here is CATSRDRGRGRFGLNTEAFF. The CDR3 DNA reads TGTGCCACCAGCAGAGATCGGGGGCGGGGGCGCTTCGGACTTAACACTGAAGCTTTCTTT.

The chain is built from TRBV7-6 and TRBJ1-6; D remains unclear. Trimming pared 1 base from V and 10 bases from J, leaving 8 bases between. CDR1 is SGHVS and CDR2 is FNYEAQ in the germline V gene. This CDR3 is built from 13 residues. As DNA, the CDR3 is TGTGCCAGCAGCTTAGAACAACGCTCACCCCTCCACTTT. Translating it yields CASSLEQRSPLHF. The full variable domain, rest sourced from reference TRBV7-6 and TRBJ1-6, is GAGVSQSPRYKVTKRGQDVALRCDPISGHVSLYWYRQALGQGPEFLTYFNYEAQQDKSGLPNDRFSAERPEGSISTLTIQRTEQRDSAMYRCASSLEQRSPLHFGNGTRLTVT.

This clone has a single count. The gene calls are TRBV19 and TRBJ1-2; 9 nucleotides line up with TRBD1. The CDR3 covers 13 residues. CDR1 LNHDA and CDR2 SQIVND come from the germline V gene (reference sequence). V dropped 5 bases and J dropped 5; count of bases not matched to a gene: 3. CDR3 in DNA: TGTGCCAGTAGTGAAGGGACAGGGTATGGCTACACCTTC. As protein: CASSEGTGYGYTF.

This clone was counted a single time. The rearrangement joins TRBV7-2 to TRBJ2-4; possible D gene TRBD1, 6 bases. V was clipped by 5 bases and J by 10 bases, with 12 bases between them. CDR1 SGHTA and CDR2 FQGNSA come from the germline V gene. The CDR3 loop spans 12 amino acids. CDR3 DNA: TGTGCCAGCAGCGAGGCCAGGGGTATTCAGTACTTC. This gives the protein CASSEARGIQYF.

V gene TRBV5-1 combines with J gene TRBJ2-2; 13 bases fit TRBD2. CDR3 length: 18 residues. Per germline, CDR1 SGHRS and CDR2 YFSETQ. J lost 0 bases, V lost 9 bases, and 11 bases had no gene match. The CDR3 DNA follows: TGCGCCATCATACCCGGGACTAGCGGGGTTCCGAACACCGGGGAGCTGTTTTTT. Residues: CAIIPGTSGVPNTGELFF.

A few counts support this clone. This chain links TRBV28 with TRBJ1-1; TRBD1 might be the D (5 bases). V lost 5 bases and J 3 bases, leaving 16 bases between the germline ends. The CDR3 spans 15 residues. The V gene's germline CDR1 is MDHEN and CDR2 SYDVKM. The DNA of the CDR3 is TGTGCCAGCAGTGAGCGGGGGGTAGGGTACACTGAAGCTTTCTTT. It is translated as CASSERGVGYTEAFF. Based on the CDR3 plus reference TRBV28 and TRBJ1-1, the full variable domain is DVKVTQSSRYLVKRTGEKVFLECVQDMDHENMFWYRQDPGLGLRLIYFSYDVKMKEKGDIPEGYSVSREKKERFSLILESASTNQTSMYLCASSERGVGYTEAFFGQGTRLTVV.

The chain uses TRBV6-5 and TRBJ1-4, with D possibly being TRBD1 (6 bases). There are 13 residues in the CDR3. Per the germline V gene, CDR1 is MNHEY and CDR2 is SVGAGI. Trimming shortened V by 4 bases and J by 8 bases, and 11 bases separated the two germline ends. The DNA of the CDR3 is TGTGCCAGCAGTTTACGACAGGAGGAAAAACTGTTTTTT. Amino acids: CASSLRQEEKLFF.

There are a few counts of this clone. This chain links TRBV7-2 with TRBJ2-3; 10 bases are a match to TRBD1. The germline V gene encodes CDR1 SGHTA and CDR2 FQGNSA. The CDR3 length is 14 residues. J gave up 6 bases and V 4 bases, and 4 bases lay outside the gene matches. CDR3 DNA sequence: TGTGCCAGCAGCTGGGACAGGGGTGGTGATACGCAGTATTTT. It is translated as CASSWDRGGDTQYF.

V and J are TRBV10-3 and TRBJ2-5, with 8 bases lining up with TRBD1. The assigned J gene may be wrong: the sequence end matches TRBJ2-7 better. The germline gives CDR1 ENHRY, CDR2 SYGVKD. The CDR3 sequence is 14 residues long. Here the CDR3 reads CAISELDRDDEQYF. The CDR3 coding sequence is TGTGCCATCAGTGAGTTGGACAGGGACGACGAGCAGTACTTC.